These 21 T cell receptor beta chains were all obtained from the same sample, sequenced in a study of siplizumab effects on memory and regulatory T cells. Sequencing used immunoSEQ multiplex PCR; TCRdb keeps in-frame clones, though not all of them. Altogether approximately 75,000 clones are present, approximately 93% being singletons, with the ten largest covering 4.5% to 6.5%. The sequenced sample consisted of CD8+ T cells sorted from blood. All receptors derive from a human donor in good health.

J is TRBJ2-5 and V is TRBV5-6; TRBD1 matches at 9 bases. The CDR3 totals 15 residues. The germline V gene has CDR1 SGHDT and CDR2 YYEEEE. Germline trimming cut 1 base from V and 7 bases from J; bases unmatched to any gene: 8. CDR3 DNA: TGTGCCAGCAGCTTGACTCGGACAGGGGAAAGGACCCAGTACTTC. Its translation is CASSLTRTGERTQYF. Supplemented by reference TRBV5-6 and TRBJ2-5, the full variable domain reads DAGVTQSPTHLIKTRGQQVTLRCSPKSGHDTVSWYQQALGQGPQFIFQYYEEEERQRGNFPDRFSGHQFPNYSSELNVNALLLGDSALYLCASSLTRTGERTQYFGPGTRLLVL.

The chain couples TRBV6-1 to TRBJ1-4; the match to TRBD1 covers 7 bases. Trimming took 6 bases from V and 7 from J; bases not matched to a gene: 8. Per the germline V gene, CDR1 is MNHNS and CDR2 is SASEGT. The CDR3 spans 14 residues. Written as DNA, the CDR3 is TGTGCCAGCAGAGGAGGACAGGACGTTGAAAAACTGTTTTTT. Its protein product is CASRGGQDVEKLFF.

The genes are TRBV19 and TRBJ1-6, with 7 positions matching TRBD1. Germline V CDR1 and CDR2: LNHDA, SQIVND (reference sequence). The CDR3 is 15 residues long. V shed 4 bases, J shed 3 bases, and the junction held 3 bases outside the gene matches. CDR3 coding DNA: TGTGCCAGTAGTAGCACAGGGGACTATAATTCACCCCTCCACTTT. This encodes CASSSTGDYNSPLHF.

The chain joins TRBV4-1 to TRBJ2-2; D is unresolved. This CDR3 comprises 11 residues. V lost 8 bases and J lost 8, with 9 bases in between. Germline V gene sequence: CDR1 MGHRA, CDR2 YSYEKL. The CDR3 region is CASALGGELFF. As DNA, the CDR3 is TGCGCCAGCGCCTTAGGGGGGGAGCTGTTTTTT.

This clone was detected once. The chain employs TRBV7-9 and TRBJ1-1; 7 bases align to TRBD1. The CDR3 consists of 15 residues. V was clipped by 5 bases and J by 7 bases; unmatched bases: 13. Germline CDR1 is SEHNR and CDR2 is FQNEAQ (reference sequence). CDR3 residues: CASSTPETGMSEAFF. The CDR3, as DNA: TGTGCCAGCAGCACGCCCGAGACAGGGATGAGTGAAGCTTTCTTT.

V is TRBV5-1 and J is TRBJ2-1, with 10 positions matching TRBD2. The CDR3 consists of 14 residues. Germline V lookup: CDR1 SGHRS, CDR2 YFSETQ. V dropped 4 bases and J dropped 6; count of bases not matched to a gene: 4. CDR3 protein: CASSTTSGVNEQFF. The CDR3 region has the DNA TGCGCCAGCAGCACAACTAGCGGGGTCAATGAGCAGTTCTTC.

The CDR3 DNA reads TGCGCCAGCAGCCAAGATTTGGTAGGGACTCTTTACGAGCAGTACTTC. Amino acid sequence: CASSQDLVGTLYEQYF. The rearrangement uses TRBV4-3 and TRBJ2-5, with D maybe TRBD2 (6 bases). The end of the DNA is better explained by TRBJ2-7, so the J call may be wrong. The CDR3 spans 16 residues. The germline gives CDR1 LGHNA, CDR2 YSLEER.

CDR3 amino acids: CASRGQGNQPQHF. The CDR3 nucleotides read TGTGCCAGCAGGGGACAGGGGAATCAGCCCCAGCATTTT. The chain couples TRBV2 to TRBJ1-5; 10 positions match TRBD1. This CDR3 contains 13 residues. Germline-derived CDR1 and CDR2 are SNHLY and FYNNEI. V trimming: 6 bases; J trimming: 4 bases; junction bases outside the gene matches: 0.

The chain has TRBV9 and TRBJ1-6; D may be TRBD1 (5 bases). This CDR3 is built from 15 residues. Trimming pared 0 bases from V and 7 bases from J, leaving 11 bases between. Per germline, CDR1 SGDLS and CDR2 YYNGEE. CDR3 DNA: TGTGCCAGCAGCGTAGATGAGGGGTTGAATTCACCCCTCCACTTT. Its protein product is CASSVDEGLNSPLHF.

This clone has only one observation. The chain employs TRBV6-1 and TRBJ2-7; 9 nucleotides agree with TRBD1. The CDR3 is 15 amino acids. The germline V gene encodes CDR1 MNHNS and CDR2 SASEGT. Trimming at V came to 2 bases and at J to 5 bases, leaving 7 bases not matched to a gene. This CDR3 reads CASSEFDRGSNEQYF. The CDR3 bases are TGTGCCAGCAGTGAATTTGACAGGGGGTCCAACGAGCAGTACTTC.

This chain connects TRBV5-4 to TRBJ1-1; D is perhaps TRBD1 (5 bases). CDR1 and CDR2 from the germline V gene are SGHNT and YYREEE (reference sequence). This CDR3 is built from 15 residues. V lost 0 bases to trimming and J lost 4 bases, with 13 bases between them. The chain's CDR3 is CASSLGLVGPTEAFF. CDR3 nucleotide sequence: TGTGCCAGCAGCTTGGGGTTGGTGGGGCCCACTGAAGCTTTCTTT.

The gene calls are TRBV30 and TRBJ2-7, with D tentatively TRBD2 (6 bases). The CDR3 is made up of 15 amino acids. Germline assignment: CDR1 GTSNPN and CDR2 SVGIG (reference sequence). Trimming stripped 0 bases from V and 5 bases from J, with 17 bases between. Here the CDR3 reads CAWSVLTGRMDEQYF. In DNA, the CDR3 is TGTGCCTGGAGTGTACTTACGGGGAGGATGGACGAGCAGTACTTC. Filled out from reference TRBV30 and TRBJ2-7, the complete variable domain reads SQTIHQWPATLVQPVGSPLSLECTVEGTSNPNLYWYRQAAGRGLQLLFYSVGIGQISSEVPQNLSASRPQDRQFILSSKKLLLSDSGFYLCAWSVLTGRMDEQYFGPGTRLTVT.

The CDR3, as DNA: TGTGCCAGCAGCTTAGTGGCCGGGACAGGCTACAATGAGCAGTTCTTC. This encodes CASSLVAGTGYNEQFF. This chain connects TRBV11-2 to TRBJ2-1; 8 nucleotides line up with TRBD1. This CDR3 spans 16 amino acids. Germline V gene data show CDR1 as SGHAT and CDR2 as FQNNGV. Trimming cost V 1 base and J 3 bases; bases outside gene matches: 5.

This clone was counted once. The chain couples TRBV2 to TRBJ1-1; D remains unclear. Deletions cut 6 bases from V and 5 bases from J, with 4 bases between. Looked up from germline, CDR1 is SNHLY and CDR2 is FYNNEI. The length of the CDR3 is 10 residues. CDR3 protein: CASRGTEAFF. CDR3 DNA: TGTGCCAGCAGGGGGACTGAAGCTTTCTTT.

This clone occurred once. The rearrangement links TRBV6-1 to TRBJ1-1; 8 nucleotides match TRBD1. The ends lost 3 bases at V and 3 bases at J; junction bases unmatched: 6. This CDR3 has 15 residues. The germline gives CDR1 MNHNS, CDR2 SASEGT. This chain's CDR3 is CASSDWSGGHTEAFF. CDR3 nucleotide sequence: TGTGCCAGCAGTGATTGGTCAGGGGGCCACACTGAAGCTTTCTTT.

The chain links TRBV13 to TRBJ1-1; possible D gene TRBD1, 5 bases. CDR3 length: 15 residues. Germline V gives CDR1 PRHDT, CDR2 FYEKMQ (reference sequence). V lost 1 base and J lost 0, with 9 bases in between. For the CDR3, the DNA is TGTGCCAGCAGCTTAGAGCAGGGCATGAACACTGAAGCTTTCTTT. This translates into CASSLEQGMNTEAFF.

The chain joins TRBV7-9 to TRBJ2-4; the D is unclear. Deletions cut 5 bases from V and 0 bases from J, with 14 bases between. The CDR3 loop spans 16 amino acids. The germline V gene encodes CDR1 SEHNR and CDR2 FQNEAQ (reference sequence). CDR3 region: CASSPIASVAKNIQYF. For the CDR3, the DNA is TGTGCCAGCAGCCCCATTGCGTCAGTAGCCAAAAACATTCAGTACTTC.

V usage is TRBV7-6 and J usage is TRBJ2-7; TRBD2 might be the D (5 bases). The V end lost 6 bases, the J end lost 5 bases, and 14 bases lay between the germline ends. This CDR3 comprises 13 residues. Germline V gene lookup returns CDR1 SGHVS and CDR2 FNYEAQ. As DNA, the CDR3 is TGTGCCAGCAGTCTGTCCGCCGGGAACGAGCAGTACTTC. As protein: CASSLSAGNEQYF.

The chain recombines TRBV30 with TRBJ2-4; tentatively, D is TRBD2 (6 bases). Per germline, CDR1 GTSNPN and CDR2 SVGIG (reference sequence). Trimming removed 2 bases at V and 3 bases at J, with 11 bases between. This CDR3 has 14 amino acids. CDR3 in amino acids: CAWSSRGIKNIQYF. The CDR3 DNA reads TGTGCCTGGAGTTCGCGGGGTATCAAAAACATTCAGTACTTC.

V is TRBV7-9 and J is TRBJ2-7, with D perhaps TRBD1 or TRBD2 (5 bases each). The CDR3 is 17 amino acids. Germline CDR1 SEHNR, CDR2 FQNEAQ (reference sequence). V was cut by 7 bases and J by 2 bases, with 24 bases left in between. CDR3 in amino acids: CASKGPVSGWGPYEQYF. CDR3 bases: TGTGCCAGCAAGGGACCGGTCTCGGGGTGGGGACCCTACGAGCAGTACTTC.

The CDR3: CASSPPGHNTEAFF. The CDR3 region has the DNA TGTGCCAGCAGCCCCCCCGGGCACAACACTGAAGCTTTCTTT. J is TRBJ1-1 and V is TRBV27; D unresolved. The CDR3 is made up of 14 amino acids. Deletions cut 6 bases from V and 2 bases from J, with 13 bases between. Germline V lookup: CDR1 MNHEY, CDR2 SMNVEV (reference sequence).